Below, 24 T cell receptor beta chains from the same sample are listed, as sequenced in a study of response to subunit inactivated influenza vaccine. TCRdb re-called the RT-PCR reads with MiXCR, one entry per CDR3 protein. The data contain about 160,000 distinct CDR3 sequences, approximately 12% of them seen just once; the ten biggest clones take up under 40%. Here the sequenced sample was CD8+ T cells sorted from PBMCs, taken 23 months after vaccination. The receptor source for this set is a man in his fifties or sixties who received an inactivated influenza vaccine.

This clonotype was observed at least ten times. V gene TRBV10-3 combines with J gene TRBJ1-6, with a tentative D call TRBD1 (6 bases). Germline values: CDR1 ENHRY, CDR2 SYGVKD. This CDR3 spans 13 amino acids. V was clipped by 3 bases and J by 8 bases, with 8 bases between them. The CDR3 sequence: CAISEGGYSPLHF. The CDR3 DNA reads as TGTGCCATCAGTGAAGGGGGGTATTCACCCCTCCACTTT.

This clonotype was seen a handful of times. The CDR3 nucleotides are TGTGCCAGCAGTTATTTCGGCCCCCCGGACGAGCAGTTCTTC. Protein product: CASSYFGPPDEQFF. The V gene is TRBV5-6, the J gene TRBJ2-1, with unresolved D. The CDR3 extends over 14 amino acids. The germline V and J ends were trimmed by 5 bases and 10 bases, with 19 bases remaining between them. Germline-derived CDR1 and CDR2 are SGHDT and YYEEEE.

The rearrangement joins TRBV20-1 to TRBJ2-7, with D perhaps matching TRBD2 (7 bases). Per germline, CDR1 DFQATT and CDR2 SNEGSKA (reference sequence). V was clipped by 0 bases and J by 1 base, with 13 bases between them. The CDR3 is made up of 15 amino acids. The chain's CDR3 is CSARDRGDTSYEQYF. CDR3 nucleotide sequence: TGCAGTGCTAGAGATCGGGGGGACACTTCCTACGAGCAGTACTTC.

The V gene is TRBV28, the J gene TRBJ2-5; no reliable D call. V lost 6 bases and J lost 3, with 11 bases in between. Germline CDR1 MDHEN, CDR2 SYDVKM. The CDR3 consists of 13 residues. The CDR3 loop reads CASRWPSEETQYF. Here the CDR3 DNA reads TGTGCCAGCAGGTGGCCAAGTGAAGAGACCCAGTACTTC.

This clonotype was counted a few times. DNA of the CDR3: TGTGCCAGCAGCCAAGATCTGTCCTTGACAGGGACCTACGAGCAGTACTTC. Its translation: CASSQDLSLTGTYEQYF. The V call is TRBV4-2, the J call TRBJ2-7; the match to TRBD1 covers 7 bases. CDR3 length: 17 amino acids. Germline CDR1 LGHNA, CDR2 YNFKEQ. The junction had 10 bases not matched to a gene; V was cut back by 0 bases and J by 2 bases.

The table lists this clonotype with a few counts. The chain uses TRBV11-2 and TRBJ2-1; D gene ambiguous. CDR1 SGHAT and CDR2 FQNNGV come from the germline V gene. V was pared by 5 bases and J by 0 bases, with 8 bases between. This CDR3 is built from 14 residues. The CDR3 DNA reads as TGTGCCAGCAGCGGAGCAGGCTCCTACAATGAGCAGTTCTTC. Protein product: CASSGAGSYNEQFF. The whole variable domain, remainder taken from reference TRBV11-2 and TRBJ2-1, is EAGVAQSPRYKIIEKRQSVAFWCNPISGHATLYWYQQILGQGPKLLIQFQNNGVVDDSQLPKDRFSAERLKGVDSTLKIQPAKLEDSAVYLCASSGAGSYNEQFFGPGTRLTVL.

The chain uses TRBV19 and TRBJ2-1, with D uncertain. Germline V gives CDR1 LNHDA, CDR2 SQIVND (reference sequence). V was shortened by 1 base and J by 0 bases, with 7 bases between the two germline ends. The CDR3 has 15 residues. Here the CDR3 reads CASSIGPSSYNEQFF. CDR3 DNA sequence: TGTGCCAGTAGTATAGGTCCGAGCTCCTACAATGAGCAGTTCTTC.

CDR3 region: CASSETGLGSYNEQFF. CDR3 DNA sequence: TGTGCCAGCAGCGAAACAGGGTTAGGGTCCTACAATGAGCAGTTCTTC. V usage is TRBV12-3 or TRBV12-4 and J usage is TRBJ2-1, with a tentative D call TRBD1 (6 bases). The CDR3 is made up of 16 amino acids. V was trimmed by 6 bases and J by 1 base, leaving 16 bases between them.

This clonotype was seen more than once but under ten times. The gene calls are TRBV5-1 and TRBJ1-2; perhaps TRBD1 as D (6 bases). V was clipped by 0 bases and J by 8 bases, with 11 bases between them. Germline values: CDR1 SGHRS, CDR2 YFSETQ. The CDR3 covers 13 residues. The CDR3 spells CASSLGQDLGYTF. The CDR3 DNA follows: TGCGCCAGCAGCTTGGGACAGGACCTCGGCTACACCTTC.

The table lists this clonotype with many counts. V gene TRBV3-1 combines with J gene TRBJ2-7, with D possibly matching TRBD2 (5 bases). Trimming removed 0 bases at V and 7 bases at J, with 16 bases between. The CDR3 covers 15 residues. Germline V gene data show CDR1 as LGHDT and CDR2 as YNNKEL (reference sequence). In DNA, the CDR3 is TGTGCCAGCAGCCAAGAGAGGGATTTGGTACGGGAGCAGTACTTC. Amino acids: CASSQERDLVREQYF.

This clonotype appeared a few times. This sequence joins TRBV20-1 and TRBJ2-7; 11 nucleotides line up with TRBD2. Germline assignment: CDR1 DFQATT and CDR2 SNEGSKA (reference sequence). The junction had 11 bases not matched to a gene; V was cut back by 0 bases and J by 7 bases. This CDR3 is 16 amino acids long. The CDR3 nucleotides read TGCAGTGCTAGAGATCCTCGGCTAGCGGGGGGCCGGGAGCAGTACTTC. It is translated as CSARDPRLAGGREQYF.

This clonotype was seen only a few times. The chain combines TRBV20-1 with TRBJ2-7; 9 positions match TRBD2. Germline CDR1 reads DFQATT; CDR2 reads SNEGSKA (reference sequence). Germline trimming cut 3 bases from V and 3 bases from J; bases unmatched to any gene: 6. The CDR3 spans 14 residues. The CDR3 loop reads CSARLLAGIYEQYF. The DNA of the CDR3 is TGCAGTGCTAGGCTACTAGCGGGCATCTACGAGCAGTACTTC.

This sequence joins TRBV28 and TRBJ1-1; 8 nucleotides match TRBD1. Trimming cost V 4 bases and J 1 base; bases outside gene matches: 8. Germline V lookup: CDR1 MDHEN, CDR2 SYDVKM. This CDR3 is built from 16 residues. CDR3 residues: CASSSHPGQENTEAFF. The CDR3 DNA reads TGTGCCAGCAGTTCTCATCCGGGACAGGAGAACACTGAAGCTTTCTTT.

The chain is built from TRBV6-1 and TRBJ2-2; the D gene could be TRBD1 or TRBD2 (5 bases each). CDR1 and CDR2 from the germline V gene are MNHNS and SASEGT. The CDR3 contains 16 residues. V lost 6 bases and J 0 bases, leaving 14 bases between the germline ends. This CDR3 reads CASRRGSGTNTGELFF. The CDR3 nucleotides are TGTGCCAGCAGAAGGGGAAGCGGTACGAACACCGGGGAGCTGTTTTTT.

Only a few counts were recorded for this clonotype. This chain links TRBV11-1 with TRBJ2-7, with 7 bases lining up with TRBD2. J lost 0 bases, V lost 0 bases, and 5 bases had no gene match. CDR1 and CDR2 from the germline V gene are SGHAT and FQDESV (reference sequence). The CDR3 has 16 residues. The CDR3 is CASSLATGDYSYEQYF. In DNA form, the CDR3 reads TGTGCCAGCAGCTTAGCGACCGGGGACTACTCCTACGAGCAGTACTTC.

This clonotype was observed many times. This chain uses TRBV24-1 with TRBJ1-5, with D possibly TRBD1 on 5 matching bases. This CDR3 has 14 residues. Looked up from germline, CDR1 is KGHDR and CDR2 is SFDVKD. Trimming left V 5 bases short and J 6 bases short, with 13 bases between. CDR3: CATSGQGVSQPQHF. In nucleotides, the CDR3 is TGTGCCACCAGTGGTCAAGGGGTCAGTCAGCCCCAGCATTTT.

This chain uses TRBV4-2 with TRBJ1-1; weak D call: TRBD1 (6 bases). The germline gives CDR1 LGHNA, CDR2 YNFKEQ. Trimming shortened V by 3 bases and J by 5 bases, and 16 bases separated the two germline ends. The CDR3 contains 15 residues. CDR3 in DNA: TGTGCCAGCAGCCAGAGGGGTACAGGGCGGACTGAAGCTTTCTTT. Translated, it gives CASSQRGTGRTEAFF.

This clonotype has a count of ten or more. The chain combines TRBV12-3 or TRBV12-4 with TRBJ2-7, with TRBD1 identical over 7 bases. V was pared by 6 bases and J by 5 bases, with 7 bases of the junction left unmatched. The CDR3 runs 13 residues. This CDR3 reads CASSHRGSDEQYF. The CDR3 DNA follows: TGTGCCAGCAGCCACAGGGGTTCGGACGAGCAGTACTTC.

There are many counts of this clonotype. The chain has TRBV7-9 and TRBJ2-5, with 7 nucleotides matching TRBD1. Germline assignment: CDR1 SEHNR and CDR2 FQNEAQ (reference sequence). Germline trimming cut 5 bases from V and 1 base from J; bases unmatched to any gene: 4. The CDR3 runs to 14 residues. The CDR3 DNA reads TGTGCCAGCAGCCCCCGGGACAGCCAAGAGACCCAGTACTTC. It encodes CASSPRDSQETQYF.

By share of the sample, this clonotype is large (0.1 to 1%). The chain joins TRBV29-1 to TRBJ2-1; D possibly uses TRBD1 or TRBD2 (5 bases each). This CDR3 is 14 amino acids long. Germline V lookup: CDR1 SQVTM, CDR2 ANQGSEA. Between the trimmed V and J ends, which lost 8 bases and 3 bases, there was a span of 17 bases. This chain's CDR3 is CSSEGLGDYNEQFF. Here the CDR3 DNA reads TGCAGCTCTGAGGGGCTAGGTGACTACAATGAGCAGTTCTTC.

In this sample, this clonotype turned up many times. The rearrangement joins TRBV12-3 or TRBV12-4 to TRBJ2-3; no definite D call. The CDR3 has 12 amino acids. V lost 7 bases, J lost 1 base, and 6 bases lay in between. The CDR3 loop reads CASNAGTDTQYF. The CDR3 region has the DNA TGTGCCAGCAATGCTGGCACAGATACGCAGTATTTT.

This clonotype was picked up one time. A much more abundant neighbour one base away suggests this may be a read error. The chain couples TRBV5-1 to TRBJ2-5; D may be TRBD1 (6 bases). This CDR3 is 14 amino acids long. Per the germline V gene, CDR1 is SGHRS and CDR2 is YFSETQ. CDR3 loop: CASSPWTDQETQHF. The CDR3 DNA sequence: TGCGCCAGCAGCCCCTGGACAGATCAAGAGACCCAGCACTTC.

This clonotype was observed a few times. The gene calls are TRBV9 and TRBJ1-2; 8 positions agree with TRBD1. The germline V gene has CDR1 SGDLS and CDR2 YYNGEE. Unmatched junction bases numbered 10, after V lost 4 bases and J lost 8 bases. This CDR3 has 14 residues. The CDR3 sequence: CASSLSGQELGYTF. In DNA form, the CDR3 reads TGTGCCAGCAGCTTATCGGGACAGGAGTTGGGCTACACCTTC.

Points on this clonotype: At one of its ends the junction is not consistent with the germline gene, which may arise from a read error. The genes are TRBV28 and TRBJ2-3, with 7 bases lining up with TRBD1. This CDR3 region has 15 residues. From germline, CDR1 is MDHEN and CDR2 SYDVKM. CDR3 loop: CASRLWTGGTDTQYF. CDR3 in DNA: TGTGCCAGCAGATTATGGACAGGTGGGACAGATACGCAGTATTTT.